A selection of T cell receptor beta chains follows, all from one sample in a study of OX40 agonist ivuxolimab in advanced cancers. TCRdb's copy holds only in-frame clones and misses some; the assay was immunoSEQ multiplex PCR. The profile shows about 35,000 clones, 65% to 75% of them singletons. Sequenced material: CD4+ or CD8+ T cells sorted from blood, taken in a trial of the OX40 agonist ivuxolimab. Source of these receptors: an adult with an advanced solid tumor such as melanoma, head and neck, liver or kidney cancer. Both conserved end residues are part of each CDR3. D genes are given only for firm matches. The size entry is marked missing in some rows and otherwise reads once, few, many or a size class.

clone_size	v_call	j_call	d_call	cdr3_nt	cdr3_aa
-	TRBV19	TRBJ1-6	TRBD1	TGTGCCAGTAGACCGGGACAGGGTATTTATTCACCCCTCCACTTT	CASRPGQGIYSPLHF
-	TRBV6-1	TRBJ2-7	-	TGTGCCAGCAGTGAATTTTGGGGCTACGAGCAGTACTTC	CASSEFWGYEQYF
-	TRBV28	TRBJ1-5	-	TGTGCCAGCCGTCGGGGGGGCGGCAATCAGCCCCAGCATTTT	CASRRGGGNQPQHF
-	TRBV4-1	TRBJ2-7	-	TGCGCCAGCAGCCAGGAGGGGGCAAGGGAGCAGTACTTC	CASSQEGAREQYF
-	TRBV29-1	TRBJ2-1	-	TGCAGCGTCGGGACACCCCGATGGAACAATGAGCAGTTCTTC	CSVGTPRWNNEQFF
few	TRBV13	TRBJ2-1	TRBD1	TGTGCCAGCAGCACCCGACAGGGACCCTACAATGAGCAGTTCTTC	CASSTRQGPYNEQFF
few	TRBV5-8	TRBJ1-1	-	TGTGCCAGCAGCTTGGATAGCAGGGCTGAAGCTTTCTTT	CASSLDSRAEAFF
-	TRBV9	TRBJ1-4	TRBD1	TGTGCCAGCAGCTTAAGGACAGGGGGCTTGACAACTAATGAAAAACTGTTTTTT	CASSLRTGGLTTNEKLFF
-	TRBV7-9	TRBJ2-5	-	TGTGCCAGCAGCTTAGCGGGGGGAGCGGAGACCCAGTACTTC	CASSLAGGAETQYF
-	TRBV15	TRBJ2-1	TRBD2	TGTGCCACCAGCAGAGAAATAGCGGGTAGTACCTACAATGAGCAGTTCTTC	CATSREIAGSTYNEQFF
-	TRBV5-6	TRBJ2-1	TRBD2	TGTGCCAGCAGCCCTAGTCTCCGGGACTACCTACAAGATGAGCAGTTCTTC	CASSPSLRDYLQDEQFF
-	TRBV5-4	TRBJ2-1	TRBD1	TGTGCCAGCAGCTTGGGCTCAAGGGGGCCCGCCTACAATGAGCAGTTCTTC	CASSLGSRGPAYNEQFF
-	TRBV29-1	TRBJ2-3	-	TGCAGCGTTGACCGTCCCCAGGGCACAGATACGCAGTATTTT	CSVDRPQGTDTQYF
-	TRBV30	TRBJ1-5	-	TGTGCCTGGAGTGGCCAGGGCAATCAGCCCCAGCATTTT	CAWSGQGNQPQHF
-	TRBV9	TRBJ2-2	-	TGTGCCAGCAGCGTTCGGGGCCAGGACACCGGGGAGCTGTTTTTT	CASSVRGQDTGELFF
-	TRBV2	TRBJ1-2	-	TGTGCCAGCAGGGGACTACCTGGCGGTGGCTACACCTTC	CASRGLPGGGYTF
-	TRBV5-6	TRBJ2-3	-	TGTGCCAGCAGCTTGCTTACAGGGAACGCAGATACGCAGTATTTT	CASSLLTGNADTQYF
-	TRBV6-4	TRBJ2-3	TRBD2	TGTGCCAGCAGCCCCACTAGCGGGGGGCCCACAGATACGCAGTATTTT	CASSPTSGGPTDTQYF
few	TRBV18	TRBJ2-1	-	TGTGCCAGCTCACCAGCGGCCCGCTCCTACAATGAGCAGTTCTTC	CASSPAARSYNEQFF